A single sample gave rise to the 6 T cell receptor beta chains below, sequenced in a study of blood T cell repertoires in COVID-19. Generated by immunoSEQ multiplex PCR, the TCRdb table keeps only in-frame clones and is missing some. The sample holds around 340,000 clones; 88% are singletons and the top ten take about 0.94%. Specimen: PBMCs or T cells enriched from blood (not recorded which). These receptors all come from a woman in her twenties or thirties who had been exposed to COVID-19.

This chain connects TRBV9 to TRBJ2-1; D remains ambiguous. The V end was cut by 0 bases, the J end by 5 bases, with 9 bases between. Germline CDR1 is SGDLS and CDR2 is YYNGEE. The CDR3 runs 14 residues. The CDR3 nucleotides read TGTGCCAGCAGCGTAGTTGGCCGCCACAATGAGCAGTTCTTC. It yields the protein CASSVVGRHNEQFF.

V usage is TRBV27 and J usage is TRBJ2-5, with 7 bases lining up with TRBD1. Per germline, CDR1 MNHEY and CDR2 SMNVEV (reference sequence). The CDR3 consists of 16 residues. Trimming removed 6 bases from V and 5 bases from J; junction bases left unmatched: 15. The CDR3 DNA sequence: TGTGCCAGCAGCCCCGATCAGACAGGGTTGCGGGAGACCCAGTACTTC. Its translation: CASSPDQTGLRETQYF.

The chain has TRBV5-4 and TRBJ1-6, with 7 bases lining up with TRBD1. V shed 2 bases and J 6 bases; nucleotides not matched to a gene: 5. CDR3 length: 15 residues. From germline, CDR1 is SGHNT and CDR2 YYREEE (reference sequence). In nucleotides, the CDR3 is TGTGCCAGCAGCTTACAGGGGATCGTTAATTCACCCCTCCACTTT. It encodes CASSLQGIVNSPLHF.

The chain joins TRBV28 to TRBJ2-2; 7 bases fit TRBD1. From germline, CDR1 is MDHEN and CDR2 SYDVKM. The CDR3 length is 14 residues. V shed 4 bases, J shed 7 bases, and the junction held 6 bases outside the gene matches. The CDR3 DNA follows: TGTGCCAGCAGTTCAGGGGGTGGTGGCGGGGAGCTGTTTTTT. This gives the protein CASSSGGGGGELFF.

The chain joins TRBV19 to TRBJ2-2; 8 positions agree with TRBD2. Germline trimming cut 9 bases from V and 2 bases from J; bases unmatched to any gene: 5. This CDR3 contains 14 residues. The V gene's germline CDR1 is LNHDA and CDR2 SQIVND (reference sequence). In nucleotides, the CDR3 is TGTGCCAGCAGCGGGGGCCAAAACACCGGGGAGCTGTTTTTT. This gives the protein CASSGGQNTGELFF.

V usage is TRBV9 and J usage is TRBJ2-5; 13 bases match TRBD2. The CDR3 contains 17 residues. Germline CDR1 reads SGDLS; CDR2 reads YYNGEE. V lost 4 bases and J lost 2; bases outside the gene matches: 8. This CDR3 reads CASSPRLAGGKQETQYF. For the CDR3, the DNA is TGTGCCAGCAGCCCAAGACTAGCGGGAGGAAAACAAGAGACCCAGTACTTC.